The T cell receptor beta chain described here comes from a study of T-cell memory formation after mild COVID-19. As for the study in general: Largely, the TCR clusters proved donor specific.

A single record per CDR3 protein comes from TCRdb applying MiXCR to the 5' RACE reads. This repertoire shows around 340,000 distinct CDR3 sequences, approximately 14% found once; its top ten account for approximately 22%. This CDR3 region has 15 residues. V lost 3 bases and J 9 bases, leaving 18 bases between the germline ends. CDR1 is SGHVS and CDR2 is FNYEAQ in the germline V gene. V gene TRBV7-6 combines with J gene TRBJ2-1; weak D call: TRBD1 (6 bases). The TCR was taken from a man aged 18 to 30 who had mild COVID-19 (a few samples of this study predate the infection). Cell type and time point are not known. Sequencing was performed on PBMCs or a T cell subset sorted from them (not recorded which). The CDR3 is CASSLQQGASGEQFF. DNA for the CDR3: TGTGCCAGCAGCTTGCAACAGGGTGCGTCGGGTGAGCAGTTCTTC. Combining the CDR3 with reference TRBV7-6 and TRBJ2-1 gives the whole variable domain GAGVSQSPRYKVTKRGQDVALRCDPISGHVSLYWYRQALGQGPEFLTYFNYEAQQDKSGLPNDRFSAERPEGSISTLTIQRTEQRDSAMYRCASSLQQGASGEQFFGPGTRLTVL.